Listed here are 31 T cell receptor beta chains from one sample, sequenced in a study of monozygotic twins with inflammatory bowel disease. TCRdb processed the 5' RACE reads again and assigns one entry to each CDR3 protein, with no DNA. The sample features over 350,000 distinct CDR3 sequences, with approximately 2.4% in its top ten. Sample: blood. The receptors stem from a human donor with ulcerative colitis or Crohn's disease, or a healthy co-twin of an affected twin (not recorded which).

This chain links TRBV2 with TRBJ2-1. The CDR3 is made up of 14 amino acids. Germline CDR1 reads SNHLY; CDR2 reads FYNNEI. The CDR3 loop is CASRGRFAYNEQFF.

The chain combines TRBV24-1 with TRBJ2-3; TCRdb reports TRBD1, a call that lacks DNA to check it against. CDR3 length: 16 amino acids. Germline V gene sequence: CDR1 KGHDR, CDR2 SFDVKD. This CDR3 reads CATSDPGQISTDTQYF.

The J gene is TRBJ2-7, the V gene TRBV12-5; absent DNA, TCRdb's TRBD1 call cannot be checked. The CDR3 length is 14 residues. Germline CDR1 LGHNT, CDR2 FRNRAP. CDR3 sequence: CAGGLGTGGDEQYF. The full variable domain, rest sourced from reference TRBV12-5 and TRBJ2-7, is DARVTQTPRHKVTEMGQEVTMRCQPILGHNTVFWYRQTMMQGLELLAYFRNRAPLDDSGMPKDRFSAEMPDATLATLKIQPSEPRDSAVYFCAGGLGTGGDEQYFGPGTRLTVT.

V and J are TRBV28 and TRBJ2-7. Germline V gene lookup returns CDR1 MDHEN and CDR2 SYDVKM. This CDR3 contains 14 residues. CDR3 region: CASSYTPSSYEQYF.

CDR3 loop: CASSLRDQNRETQYF. The rearrangement joins TRBV5-1 to TRBJ2-5; checking the TCRdb D call of TRBD2 is not possible without DNA. The CDR3 is 15 amino acids. CDR1 and CDR2 (germline): SGHRS, YFSETQ.

The CDR3 sequence is CASSTGPTGSEAFF. The chain combines TRBV5-1 with TRBJ1-1; as DNA is missing, the TRBD1 call by TCRdb cannot be tested. Germline V gives CDR1 SGHRS, CDR2 YFSETQ. The CDR3 extends over 14 amino acids.

The chain uses TRBV7-3 and TRBJ2-3; TCRdb lists TRBD2, though no DNA is available to test this call. This CDR3 is built from 16 residues. Germline-derived CDR1 and CDR2 are SGHTA and FQGTGA. The CDR3 region is CASSFLAGGYTDTQYF.

The chain uses TRBV10-3 and TRBJ1-6; TCRdb returns TRBD1, unconfirmable since there is no DNA. The germline V gene has CDR1 ENHRY and CDR2 SYGVKD. The CDR3 is 14 amino acids. CDR3 in amino acids: CAISEVQGLSPLHF.

The chain links TRBV7-2 to TRBJ2-3; TCRdb's D call of TRBD2 is untestable without DNA. Germline CDR1 SGHTA, CDR2 FQGNSA. The CDR3 loop spans 16 amino acids. CDR3 loop: CASSVGLAGGPDTQYF.

The chain links TRBV4-2 to TRBJ1-2; TCRdb picks TRBD1, but there is no DNA to check that call. Germline assignment: CDR1 LGHNA and CDR2 YNFKEQ. The CDR3 is made up of 15 amino acids. CDR3 sequence: CASSPGQGSNYGYTF.

CDR3 sequence: CASSTGTGWGSNEKLFF. This chain connects TRBV25-1 to TRBJ1-4; the D gene TCRdb calls, TRBD1, cannot be checked with no DNA. Per the germline V gene, CDR1 is MGHDK and CDR2 is SYGVNS. This CDR3 is built from 17 residues.

This rearrangement joins TRBV18 to TRBJ2-3. CDR1 is KGHSH and CDR2 is LQKENI in the germline V gene. This CDR3 spans 15 amino acids. The CDR3 loop reads CASSQTQASTDTQYF.

The chain employs TRBV12-3 or TRBV12-4 and TRBJ1-5. This CDR3 is built from 13 residues. The chain's CDR3 is CASSLRDSGPQHF.

The chain carries TRBV7-2 and TRBJ2-1. The CDR3 totals 14 residues. Germline-derived CDR1 and CDR2 are SGHTA and FQGNSA. CDR3 in amino acids: CASSSSGSYNEQFF. The full variable domain, rest sourced from reference TRBV7-2 and TRBJ2-1, is GAGVSQSPSNKVTEKGKDVELRCDPISGHTALYWYRQSLGQGLEFLIYFQGNSAPDKSGLPSDRFSAERTGGSVSTLTIQRTQQEDSAVYLCASSSSGSYNEQFFGPGTRLTVL.

CDR3 loop: CASSHSLGQGVYEQYF. The rearrangement links TRBV3-1 to TRBJ2-7; TCRdb reports TRBD1, a call that lacks DNA to check it against. The CDR3 covers 16 residues. Germline V gene sequence: CDR1 LGHDT, CDR2 YNNKEL (reference sequence).

The chain is built from TRBV6-5 and TRBJ2-7; lacking DNA, the TRBD1 call made by TCRdb goes unchecked. The CDR3 totals 16 residues. Germline CDR1 and CDR2: MNHEY and SVGAGI. The CDR3 loop reads CASSYSGGQGAYEQYF.

J is TRBJ2-6 and V is TRBV12-3 or TRBV12-4; the D gene TCRdb calls, TRBD1, cannot be checked with no DNA. The CDR3 is 18 amino acids. This CDR3 reads CASKSRTGLSSGANVLTF.

This chain uses TRBV24-1 with TRBJ2-1. This CDR3 is built from 14 residues. CDR1 KGHDR and CDR2 SFDVKD come from the germline V gene. CDR3 sequence reads: CATSDLVGNMEQFF.

The CDR3 reads CASTFPGSNYEQYF. V usage is TRBV7-8 and J usage is TRBJ2-7; the TRBD2 assignment by TCRdb is unverifiable without DNA. Per germline, CDR1 SGHVS and CDR2 FQNEAQ. This CDR3 has 14 amino acids.

The chain is built from TRBV20-1 and TRBJ2-7; TCRdb's D call of TRBD1 is untestable without DNA. This CDR3 comprises 17 residues. CDR1 is DFQATT, CDR2 SNEGSKA, per germline (reference sequence). CDR3: CSARNSGGPGATYEQYF.

The V gene is TRBV4-3, the J gene TRBJ1-1; TCRdb calls TRBD1, which cannot be checked without DNA. CDR3 length equals 16 residues. CDR1 and CDR2 (germline): LGHNA, YSLEER. This CDR3 reads CASSQDLYRGITEAFF.

The chain couples TRBV7-6 to TRBJ1-1; without DNA, the TCRdb call of TRBD1 cannot be checked. This CDR3 region has 16 residues. The germline CDR1 and CDR2 sequences are SGHVS and FNYEAQ. Here the CDR3 reads CASSLEVPTGLNEAFF. The full variable domain, in which reference TRBV7-6 and TRBJ1-1 provide the parts outside the CDR3, is GAGVSQSPRYKVTKRGQDVALRCDPISGHVSLYWYRQALGQGPEFLTYFNYEAQQDKSGLPNDRFSAERPEGSISTLTIQRTEQRDSAMYRCASSLEVPTGLNEAFFGQGTRLTVV.

The genes are TRBV3-1 and TRBJ2-5; TCRdb's assignment of TRBD2 cannot be checked, as there is no DNA. The CDR3 loop spans 15 amino acids. Per the germline V gene, CDR1 is LGHDT and CDR2 is YNNKEL (reference sequence). This CDR3 is CASSTRTSGQETQYF.

The V and J genes are TRBV3-1 and TRBJ2-7; with no DNA, the TCRdb D assignment of TRBD2 cannot be verified. There are 15 residues in the CDR3. Looked up from germline, CDR1 is LGHDT and CDR2 is YNNKEL (reference sequence). CDR3 amino acids: CASSPASGSSYEQYF.

The chain recombines TRBV20-1 with TRBJ2-3; no DNA is available, so the TRBD1 call from TCRdb remains unchecked. CDR3 length equals 14 residues. Germline CDR1 reads DFQATT; CDR2 reads SNEGSKA (reference sequence). The CDR3 reads CSATRDVSTDTQYF.

V and J are TRBV7-9 and TRBJ2-7; the D call of TRBD1 rests on TCRdb alone, since no DNA is present to check it. From germline, CDR1 is SEHNR and CDR2 FQNEAQ (reference sequence). This CDR3 has 16 amino acids. The CDR3 reads CASSLGATQGKYEQYF. The full variable domain, rest sourced from reference TRBV7-9 and TRBJ2-7, is DTGVSQNPRHKITKRGQNVTFRCDPISEHNRLYWYRQTLGQGPEFLTYFQNEAQLEKSRLLSDRFSAERPKGSFSTLEIQRTEQGDSAMYLCASSLGATQGKYEQYFGPGTRLTVT.

The chain couples TRBV20-1 to TRBJ2-2; TCRdb returns TRBD2, unconfirmable since there is no DNA. This CDR3 is built from 15 residues. Germline loops: CDR1 DFQATT, CDR2 SNEGSKA (reference sequence). CDR3: CSARRGGRGTGELFF.

The V call is TRBV6-2 or TRBV6-3, the J call TRBJ2-7; the D call from TCRdb, TRBD1, cannot be confirmed without DNA. Germline V gives CDR1 MNHEY, CDR2 SVGEGT. This CDR3 spans 17 amino acids. This CDR3 reads CASSTNRETQGAYEQYF.

The rearrangement uses TRBV5-1 and TRBJ2-6; TCRdb names TRBD1, which stays unverified in the absence of DNA. CDR3 length equals 17 residues. Germline CDR1 SGHRS, CDR2 YFSETQ. Here the CDR3 reads CASSLGRQGDAANVLTF.

The rearrangement links TRBV20-1 to TRBJ1-1; the D call from TCRdb, TRBD1, cannot be confirmed without DNA. CDR3 length equals 17 residues. Germline CDR1 DFQATT, CDR2 SNEGSKA (reference sequence). CDR3 amino acids: CSARDWTRQGRDTEAFF.

This rearrangement joins TRBV7-9 to TRBJ2-3; TCRdb's D call of TRBD1 is untestable without DNA. Germline-derived CDR1 and CDR2 are SEHNR and FQNEAQ (reference sequence). The CDR3 loop spans 16 amino acids. CDR3 amino acids: CASSSYRDLYTDTQYF.